Listed below are T cell receptor beta chains from one sample, sequenced in a study of blood T cell repertoires in COVID-19. TCRdb keeps only in-frame clones here, not all; method: immunoSEQ multiplex PCR. The table records roughly 250,000 clones, just under 90% of them present only once. Sequencing was performed on peripheral blood. These TCRs come from a woman in her thirties or forties with acute or convalescent COVID-19. The CDR3 runs from the conserved cysteine through the conserved F or W. The D gene is left open where the match is weak. Rows give clone size only sometimes, using once, few, many, or a class for an expanded clone.

V gene: TRBV3-1/TRBV3-2
clone size: NA
D gene: NA
J gene: TRBJ2-5
CDR3 protein: CASSQERWGLGKETQYF
CDR3 DNA: TGTGCCAGCAGCCAAGAGCGGTGGGGCCTCGGAAAAGAGACCCAGTACTTC

V gene: TRBV3-1/TRBV3-2
clone size: NA
D gene: NA
J gene: TRBJ1-2
CDR3 protein: CASSRLGGNYGYTF
CDR3 DNA: TGTGCCAGCAGCCGGTTGGGAGGGAACTATGGCTACACCTTC

V gene: TRBV6-6
clone size: NA
D gene: NA
J gene: TRBJ1-5
CDR3 protein: CASRPKTEDQPQHF
CDR3 DNA: TGTGCCAGCAGACCAAAGACGGAGGATCAGCCCCAGCATTTT

V gene: TRBV5-1
clone size: once
D gene: NA
J gene: TRBJ1-2
CDR3 protein: CASSPFGGDGYTF
CDR3 DNA: TGCGCCAGCAGCCCCTTTGGAGGGGATGGCTACACCTTC

V gene: TRBV6-5
clone size: NA
D gene: NA
J gene: TRBJ2-3
CDR3 protein: CASSYLGGAQYF
CDR3 DNA: TGTGCCAGCAGTTACCTTGGGGGCGCGCAGTATTTT

V gene: TRBV5-1
clone size: few
D gene: NA
J gene: TRBJ2-2
CDR3 protein: CASSSDRPNTGELFF
CDR3 DNA: TGCGCCAGCAGCTCCGACAGACCGAACACCGGGGAGCTGTTTTTT

V gene: TRBV3-1/TRBV3-2
clone size: NA
D gene: TRBD1
J gene: TRBJ1-2
CDR3 protein: CASSQDRDSNGGYTF
CDR3 DNA: TGTGCCAGCAGCCAAGACCGGGACAGCAATGGTGGCTACACCTTC

V gene: TRBV24-1
clone size: once
D gene: TRBD1
J gene: TRBJ1-1
CDR3 protein: CATSDPTGPEAFF
CDR3 DNA: TGTGCCACCAGTGACCCGACAGGGCCCGAAGCTTTCTTT

V gene: TRBV6-5
clone size: NA
D gene: NA
J gene: TRBJ1-5
CDR3 protein: CAGGRDGASNQPQHF
CDR3 DNA: TGTGCCGGTGGAAGGGATGGGGCTAGCAATCAGCCCCAGCATTTT

V gene: TRBV4-1
clone size: NA
D gene: NA
J gene: TRBJ1-2
CDR3 protein: CASSQDWGGGYGYTF
CDR3 DNA: TGCGCCAGCAGCCAAGATTGGGGGGGTGGTTATGGCTACACCTTC

V gene: TRBV29-1
clone size: NA
D gene: NA
J gene: TRBJ1-1
CDR3 protein: CSVERHRVLNTEAFF
CDR3 DNA: TGCAGCGTTGAACGTCACAGGGTACTTAACACTGAAGCTTTCTTT

V gene: TRBV9
clone size: NA
D gene: NA
J gene: TRBJ1-5
CDR3 protein: CASSQDSYSNQPQHF
CDR3 DNA: TGTGCCAGCAGCCAGGACAGCTATAGCAATCAGCCCCAGCATTTT

V gene: TRBV9
clone size: NA
D gene: TRBD2
J gene: TRBJ2-2
CDR3 protein: CASSVGLATNTGELFF
CDR3 DNA: TGTGCCAGCAGCGTAGGACTAGCGACGAACACCGGGGAGCTGTTTTTT

V gene: TRBV7-9
clone size: NA
D gene: NA
J gene: TRBJ1-2
CDR3 protein: CASSLAKGRGGYTF
CDR3 DNA: TGTGCCAGCAGCTTAGCGAAGGGGAGGGGTGGCTACACCTTC

V gene: TRBV27
clone size: NA
D gene: TRBD1
J gene: TRBJ1-2
CDR3 protein: CASKQGVESYGYTF
CDR3 DNA: TGTGCCAGCAAGCAGGGGGTCGAATCGTATGGCTACACCTTC

V gene: TRBV10-2
clone size: NA
D gene: NA
J gene: TRBJ2-2
CDR3 protein: CASSRLDANTGELFF
CDR3 DNA: TGCGCCAGCAGTAGACTAGACGCGAACACCGGGGAGCTGTTTTTT

V gene: TRBV12-3/TRBV12-4
clone size: NA
D gene: NA
J gene: TRBJ1-2
CDR3 protein: CASSLARSYGYTF
CDR3 DNA: TGTGCCAGCAGTTTAGCCAGGTCCTATGGCTACACCTTC

V gene: TRBV30
clone size: NA
D gene: TRBD2
J gene: TRBJ2-2
CDR3 protein: CAWSVGLAGGRELFF
CDR3 DNA: TGTGCCTGGAGTGTAGGGCTAGCGGGGGGTCGGGAGCTGTTTTTT

V gene: TRBV10-3
clone size: NA
D gene: TRBD1
J gene: TRBJ1-5
CDR3 protein: CAISPGTGRSTPQHF
CDR3 DNA: TGTGCCATCAGCCCGGGGACAGGACGGAGTACGCCCCAGCATTTT

V gene: TRBV29-1
clone size: NA
D gene: NA
J gene: TRBJ1-1
CDR3 protein: CSVARAREAFF
CDR3 DNA: TGCAGCGTTGCCAGGGCCCGTGAAGCTTTCTTT

V gene: TRBV10-3
clone size: once
D gene: TRBD1
J gene: TRBJ1-1
CDR3 protein: CAISGGGQGGGVEAFF
CDR3 DNA: TGTGCCATCAGTGGGGGTGGACAGGGGGGAGGTGTTGAAGCTTTCTTT

V gene: TRBV27
clone size: NA
D gene: NA
J gene: TRBJ2-1
CDR3 protein: CASRTPMKDTRREQFF
CDR3 DNA: TGTGCCAGCCGTACCCCAATGAAGGACACCAGGCGGGAGCAGTTCTTC